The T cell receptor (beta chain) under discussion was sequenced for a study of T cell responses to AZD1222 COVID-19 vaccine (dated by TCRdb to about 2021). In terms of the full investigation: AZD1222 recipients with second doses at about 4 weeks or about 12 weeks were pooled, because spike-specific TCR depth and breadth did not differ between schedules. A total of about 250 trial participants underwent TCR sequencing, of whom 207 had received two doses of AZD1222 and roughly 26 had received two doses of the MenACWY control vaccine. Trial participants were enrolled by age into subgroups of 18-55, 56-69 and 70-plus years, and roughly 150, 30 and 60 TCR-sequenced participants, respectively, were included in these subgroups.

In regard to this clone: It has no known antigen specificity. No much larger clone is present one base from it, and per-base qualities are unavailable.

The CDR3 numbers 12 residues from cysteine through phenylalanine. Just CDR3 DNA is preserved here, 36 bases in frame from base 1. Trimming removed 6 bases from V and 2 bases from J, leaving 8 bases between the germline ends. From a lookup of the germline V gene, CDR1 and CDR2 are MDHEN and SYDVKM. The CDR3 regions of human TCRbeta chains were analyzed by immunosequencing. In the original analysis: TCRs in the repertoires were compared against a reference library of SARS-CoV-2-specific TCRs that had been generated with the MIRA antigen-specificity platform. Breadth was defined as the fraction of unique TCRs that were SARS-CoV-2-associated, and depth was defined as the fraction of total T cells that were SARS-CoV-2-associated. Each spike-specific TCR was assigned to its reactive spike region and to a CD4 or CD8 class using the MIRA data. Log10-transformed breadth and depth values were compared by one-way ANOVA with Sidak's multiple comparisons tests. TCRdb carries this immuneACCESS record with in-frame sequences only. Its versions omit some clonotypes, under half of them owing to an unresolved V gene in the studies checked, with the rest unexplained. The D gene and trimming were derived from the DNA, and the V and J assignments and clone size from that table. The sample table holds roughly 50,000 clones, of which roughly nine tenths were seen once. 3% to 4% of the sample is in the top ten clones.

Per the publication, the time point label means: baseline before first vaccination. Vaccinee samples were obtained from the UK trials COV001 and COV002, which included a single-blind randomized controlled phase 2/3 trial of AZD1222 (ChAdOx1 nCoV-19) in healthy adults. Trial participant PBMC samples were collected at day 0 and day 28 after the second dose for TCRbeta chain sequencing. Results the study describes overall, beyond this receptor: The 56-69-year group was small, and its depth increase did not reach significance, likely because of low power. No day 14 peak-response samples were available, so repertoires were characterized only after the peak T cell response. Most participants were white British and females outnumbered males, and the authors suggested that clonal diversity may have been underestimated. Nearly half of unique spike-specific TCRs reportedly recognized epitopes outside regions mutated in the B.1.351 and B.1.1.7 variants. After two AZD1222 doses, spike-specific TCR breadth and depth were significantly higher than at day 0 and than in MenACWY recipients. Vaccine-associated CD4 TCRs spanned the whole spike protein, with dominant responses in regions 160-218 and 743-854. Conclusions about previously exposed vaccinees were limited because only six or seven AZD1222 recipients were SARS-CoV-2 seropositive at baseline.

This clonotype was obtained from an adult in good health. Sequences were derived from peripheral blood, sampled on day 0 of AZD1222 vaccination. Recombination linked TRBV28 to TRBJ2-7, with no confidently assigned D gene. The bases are TGTGCCAGCAGCCTTAACACCTACGAGCAGTACTTC. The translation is CASSLNTYEQYF.